These 11 T cell receptor beta chains were sequenced from one sample in a study of blood T cell repertoires in COVID-19. Produced via immunoSEQ multiplex PCR; TCRdb's table is partial and in-frame only. The top ten clones hold around 1.9% of a sample with more than 300,000 clones, around 87% of them seen once. Sequencing input: PBMCs or T cells enriched from blood (not recorded which). The receptors come from a man aged 40-49 years in a cohort exposed to, infected with or recovered from COVID-19 (not recorded which).

V gene TRBV10-1 combines with J gene TRBJ2-2, with D possibly being TRBD1 (6 bases). V was shortened by 5 bases and J by 5 bases, with 9 bases between the two germline ends. Germline V CDR1 and CDR2: WNHNN, SYGVQD (reference sequence). This CDR3 spans 13 amino acids. CDR3 amino acids: CASSKQGTGELFF. CDR3 nucleotides: TGCGCCAGCAGTAAACAGGGAACCGGGGAGCTGTTTTTT.

The rearrangement joins TRBV2 to TRBJ2-7, with D perhaps TRBD1 (6 bases). The V gene's germline CDR1 is SNHLY and CDR2 FYNNEI. CDR3 size: 14 residues. V was trimmed by 4 bases and J by 5 bases, leaving 15 bases between them. CDR3: CASSGDGGPDEQYF. The CDR3 coding sequence is TGTGCCAGCAGTGGGGATGGGGGCCCCGACGAGCAGTACTTC.

J is TRBJ2-6 and V is TRBV5-1; D is uncertain. CDR1 and CDR2 from the germline V gene are SGHRS and YFSETQ. V lost 4 bases and J lost 0, with 17 bases in between. The CDR3 runs 18 residues. CDR3 in amino acids: CASSVSVMVSSGANVLTF. The CDR3 DNA is TGCGCCAGCAGCGTCTCGGTGATGGTAAGCTCTGGGGCCAACGTCCTGACTTTC.

This chain links TRBV25-1 with TRBJ1-6; possible D gene TRBD1, 5 bases. V lost 2 bases to trimming and J lost 12 bases, with 17 bases between them. The germline V gene has CDR1 MGHDK and CDR2 SYGVNS. The CDR3 is 15 residues long. The DNA for the CDR3 is TGTGCCAGCAGTGAAGCTTCGGGGGTTACGGGACCCCTCCACTTT. Its translation is CASSEASGVTGPLHF.

The chain employs TRBV5-8 and TRBJ2-3; TRBD2 aligns across 11 bases. CDR3 length: 15 residues. The germline CDR1 and CDR2 sequences are SGHTS and YDEGEE. The junction had 8 bases not matched to a gene; V was cut back by 6 bases and J by 5 bases. The CDR3 here is CASTPTSGSQDTQYF. In DNA form, the CDR3 reads TGTGCCAGCACCCCTACTAGCGGGAGTCAAGATACGCAGTATTTT.

CDR3 coding DNA: TGTGCCAGCAGTCAAGTCCAGGGTGGAGTACTAGCGGGAGGCCTACTAGGGCAGTACTTC. Residues: CASSQVQGGVLAGGLLGQYF. This chain joins TRBV28 and TRBJ2-7, with TRBD2 matching over 12 bases. The ends lost 5 bases at V and 9 bases at J; junction bases unmatched: 26. The CDR3 loop spans 20 amino acids. Germline V CDR1 and CDR2: MDHEN, SYDVKM. Full variable domain (remainder filled in from reference TRBV28 and TRBJ2-7): DVKVTQSSRYLVKRTGEKVFLECVQDMDHENMFWYRQDPGLGLRLIYFSYDVKMKEKGDIPEGYSVSREKKERFSLILESASTNQTSMYLCASSQVQGGVLAGGLLGQYFGPGTRLTVT.

A few counts support this clone. The V gene is TRBV9, the J gene TRBJ2-5; D uncertain. The CDR3 totals 12 residues. V shed 3 bases and J shed 7 bases, with 10 bases lying between them. Germline V gives CDR1 SGDLS, CDR2 YYNGEE. The CDR3 DNA sequence: TGTGCCAGCAGCGATGATACTTTGACCCAGTACTTC. Translation gives CASSDDTLTQYF.

The CDR3 loop reads CATSESGRLTDTQYF. In DNA, the CDR3 is TGTGCCACCAGTGAGAGCGGGAGGCTCACAGATACGCAGTATTTT. The gene calls are TRBV24-1 and TRBJ2-3; 9 bases align to TRBD2. This CDR3 is 15 amino acids long. In germline, CDR1 is KGHDR, CDR2 SFDVKD. After removal of 4 bases from V and 2 bases from J, the junction contained 3 bases not matched to a gene.

This clone was detected only once. The chain links TRBV29-1 to TRBJ2-1; D unresolved. CDR3 length: 15 amino acids. Germline V gene lookup returns CDR1 SQVTM and CDR2 ANQGSEA. V lost 2 bases, J lost 7 bases, and 18 bases lay in between. CDR3 DNA: TGCAGCGTTGAACAAAGGCGTCCCAGGTCAAATGAGCAGTTCTTC. Translated, it gives CSVEQRRPRSNEQFF.

This rearrangement joins TRBV13 to TRBJ2-1; TRBD1 is a possible D gene (6 bases). The V and J ends lost 2 bases and 0 bases respectively, with 8 bases between them. The CDR3 has 15 amino acids. Germline CDR1 and CDR2: PRHDT and FYEKMQ (reference sequence). CDR3 protein: CASSLPGDSYNEQFF. As DNA, the CDR3 is TGTGCCAGCAGCTTACCAGGGGACTCCTACAATGAGCAGTTCTTC.

The V and J genes are TRBV9 and TRBJ1-6; tentative D call: TRBD1 (6 bases). The CDR3 totals 16 residues. Germline CDR1 is SGDLS and CDR2 is YYNGEE. V dropped 3 bases and J dropped 10 bases, with 20 bases sitting between them. The CDR3 is CASSANSASQGSPLHF. As DNA, the CDR3 is TGTGCCAGCAGCGCCAATTCAGCCTCACAGGGATCACCCCTCCACTTT.